This entry lists 29 T cell receptor beta chains sequenced from one sample in a study of blood T cells in healthy people across ages. For the second PCR, which ran for about 6 to 12 cycles, a sample-barcoded 5' primer and a J-beta primer mix were used. MiXCR, run by TCRdb on the 5' RACE reads, gives a single entry per CDR3 protein. The data hold more than 1,000,000 distinct CDR3 sequences, with roughly a quarter observed a single time. This sample was also put to use in a study of T cells of mothers and their children.

Sequenced sample: blood. All receptors derive from a girl aged 2 to 9 in good health.

This clonotype was found a few times. The chain recombines TRBV20-1 with TRBJ1-4; 7 bases align to TRBD1. The CDR3 consists of 15 residues. Germline CDR1 DFQATT, CDR2 SNEGSKA (reference sequence). The ends lost 0 bases at V and 8 bases at J; junction bases unmatched: 9. CDR3 residues: CSARDQAGGDEKLFF. The CDR3 nucleotides are TGCAGTGCTAGAGATCAGGCAGGGGGAGACGAAAAACTGTTTTTT.

The V call is TRBV12-3 or TRBV12-4, the J call TRBJ2-5; D remains ambiguous. Trimming removed 7 bases from V and 5 bases from J, with 8 bases in between. The CDR3 has 11 amino acids. CDR3 loop: CASKPGETQYF. CDR3 DNA: TGTGCCAGCAAGCCCGGGGAGACCCAGTACTTC.

This clonotype was seen a few times. The junction departs from germline at one end; a sequencing error may be responsible. The chain couples TRBV28 to TRBJ2-7; D unclear. From germline, CDR1 is MDHEN and CDR2 SYDVKM. CDR3 length: 13 amino acids. In DNA form, the CDR3 reads TGCGCCAGCAGCTTTGCCGCCTCCTACGAGCAGTACTTC. Translation: CASSFAASYEQYF.

This clonotype was seen only a few times. CDR3 residues: CATNTGANVLTF. CDR3 DNA sequence: TGTGCCACAAATACTGGGGCCAACGTCCTGACTTTC. The rearrangement uses TRBV12-3 or TRBV12-4 and TRBJ2-6; D remains ambiguous. Trimming took 10 bases from V and 2 from J, leaving 6 bases between them. The CDR3 totals 12 residues.

This clonotype came up a few times. The chain is built from TRBV4-1 and TRBJ2-5; a weak D match, TRBD1 (6 bases). The closer fit of TRBJ2-7 to the DNA end suggests the J call may be wrong. CDR1 is MGHRA, CDR2 YSYEKL, per germline. The CDR3 totals 13 residues. The CDR3 spells CASSQDGGGEQYF. The CDR3 DNA sequence: TGCGCCAGCAGCCAAGATGGGGGCGGCGAGCAGTACTTC.

J is TRBJ2-6 and V is TRBV27; D is unresolved. V gave up 3 bases and J gave up 4 bases, with 7 bases separating them. Looked up from germline, CDR1 is MNHEY and CDR2 is SMNVEV (reference sequence). The CDR3 covers 14 residues. The CDR3 sequence: CASSLQGGANVLTF. The CDR3 coding sequence is TGTGCCAGCAGTTTGCAAGGGGGGGCCAACGTCCTGACTTTC.

In DNA form, the CDR3 reads TGTGCCAGCAGCCAAGTCGGGGGGTCCACAGATACGCAGTATTTT. Translated, it gives CASSQVGGSTDTQYF. V usage is TRBV14 and J usage is TRBJ2-3; 7 bases fit TRBD2. After removal of 1 base from V and 2 bases from J, the junction contained 3 bases not matched to a gene. CDR3 length: 15 amino acids. Germline V gene lookup returns CDR1 SGHDN and CDR2 FVKESK.

This clonotype came up many times. The rearrangement links TRBV29-1 to TRBJ1-1, with TRBD1 identical over 8 bases. The trim removed 7 bases at V and 1 base at J, leaving 5 bases unmatched. The germline V gene has CDR1 SQVTM and CDR2 ANQGSEA. There are 13 residues in the CDR3. The CDR3 reads CSAETGANTEAFF. CDR3 sequence (DNA): TGCAGCGCCGAGACAGGGGCGAACACTGAAGCTTTCTTT.

This clonotype showed up just a few times. V is TRBV29-1 and J is TRBJ2-5; TRBD1 matches 9 bases. The end of the DNA fits TRBJ2-7 better, so the J call may be wrong. This CDR3 is 14 amino acids long. Germline V gene lookup returns CDR1 SQVTM and CDR2 ANQGSEA. CDR3 nucleotide sequence: TGCAGCGTTGACATCTGGGACAGGGACAACGAGCAGTACTTC. Translated: CSVDIWDRDNEQYF.

The chain combines TRBV25-1 with TRBJ2-3; D remains unclear. The CDR3 is made up of 19 amino acids. CDR1 and CDR2 from the germline V gene are MGHDK and SYGVNS. Trimming pared 0 bases from V and 0 bases from J, leaving 19 bases between. CDR3 coding DNA: TGTGCCAGCAGTGAATATTTCGTCGGAGTCGGGTCTAGCACAGATACGCAGTATTTT. Residues: CASSEYFVGVGSSTDTQYF.

In this sample, this clonotype turned up a few times. This rearrangement joins TRBV12-3 or TRBV12-4 to TRBJ1-3; D not certain. CDR3 length: 15 amino acids. V lost 4 bases, J lost 3 bases, and 13 bases lay in between. CDR3 nucleotide sequence: TGTGCCAGCAGTTCGGTCATGTATCTTGGAAACACCATATATTTT. It encodes CASSSVMYLGNTIYF.

In its sample, this clonotype was seen a few times. The chain has TRBV4-1 and TRBJ2-5; 8 nucleotides agree with TRBD2. The CDR3 is 17 residues long. V was pared by 3 bases and J by 0 bases, with 9 bases of the junction left unmatched. Per the germline V gene, CDR1 is MGHRA and CDR2 is YSYEKL. The CDR3 DNA reads TGCGCCAGCAGCCAGCAAACTAGCGGCTCGTACCAAGAGACCCAGTACTTC. As protein: CASSQQTSGSYQETQYF.

The chain employs TRBV11-2 and TRBJ1-2; no clear D gene. This CDR3 spans 15 amino acids. Germline CDR1 SGHAT, CDR2 FQNNGV. The V end lost 4 bases, the J end lost 4 bases, and 16 bases lay between the germline ends. Here the CDR3 reads CASSWIEGWIYGYTF. The CDR3 region has the DNA TGTGCCAGCAGCTGGATAGAGGGATGGATCTATGGCTACACCTTC.

The chain links TRBV5-1 to TRBJ1-1; D may be TRBD1 (5 bases). The germline gives CDR1 SGHRS, CDR2 YFSETQ. This CDR3 has 16 amino acids. V was shortened by 0 bases and J by 6 bases, with 18 bases between the two germline ends. CDR3 sequence reads: CASSLGGEAGFSEAFF. The DNA of the CDR3 is TGCGCCAGCAGCTTGGGGGGGGAAGCGGGCTTTTCTGAAGCTTTCTTT.

The V and J genes are TRBV19 and TRBJ2-5; possible D gene TRBD1, 6 bases. From germline, CDR1 is LNHDA and CDR2 SQIVND (reference sequence). V lost 1 base and J lost 4, with 13 bases in between. The CDR3 is 15 residues long. For the CDR3, the DNA is TGTGCCAGTAGTATAGGAACAGGGCTTGGAGAGACCCAGTACTTC. It translates to CASSIGTGLGETQYF. The full variable domain, completed using reference TRBV19 and TRBJ2-5, is DGGITQSPKYLFRKEGQNVTLSCEQNLNHDAMYWYRQDPGQGLRLIYYSQIVNDFQKGDIAEGYSVSREKKESFPLTVTSAQKNPTAFYLCASSIGTGLGETQYFGPGTRLLVL.

This sequence joins TRBV19 and TRBJ1-2; TRBD1 agrees at 7 bases. The V and J ends lost 10 bases and 8 bases, in that order; junction bases with no gene match: 4. The CDR3 length is 10 residues. Germline V gene sequence: CDR1 LNHDA, CDR2 SQIVND (reference sequence). The CDR3 reads CANRGSGYTF. The DNA of the CDR3 is TGTGCCAACAGGGGAAGCGGCTACACCTTC.

This clonotype has more than one count but fewer than ten. The chain recombines TRBV4-3 with TRBJ2-5; unclear D gene. This CDR3 comprises 12 residues. Trimming pared 5 bases from V and 7 bases from J, leaving 11 bases between. Germline assignment: CDR1 LGHNA and CDR2 YSLEER. In DNA, the CDR3 is TGCGCCAGCAGCTCTAGACCCGGGACCCAGTACTTC. It encodes CASSSRPGTQYF.

V gene TRBV7-2 combines with J gene TRBJ2-5; TRBD2 agrees at 11 bases. The J call may be mistaken, given a closer DNA end match to TRBJ2-7. The CDR3 contains 14 residues. Germline CDR1 and CDR2: SGHTA and FQGNSA. The chain's CDR3 is CASSPSGGLDEQYF. For the CDR3, the DNA is TGTGCCAGCAGCCCTAGCGGGGGGCTCGACGAGCAGTACTTC.

Only a few counts were recorded for this clonotype. The CDR3 DNA sequence: TGTGCCAGCCGATCGCTTCCTTCCACAGATACGCAGTATTTT. Translation gives CASRSLPSTDTQYF. The rearrangement uses TRBV7-2 and TRBJ2-3; no clear D. The germline CDR1 and CDR2 sequences are SGHTA and FQGNSA. This CDR3 spans 14 amino acids. V was shortened by 8 bases and J by 2 bases, with 14 bases between the two germline ends.

CDR3 region: CASSLLQTHNYGYTF. The CDR3, as DNA: TGTGCCAGCAGCTTACTACAGACTCATAACTATGGCTACACCTTC. The chain is built from TRBV13 and TRBJ1-2, with D uncertain. Germline CDR1 and CDR2: PRHDT and FYEKMQ (reference sequence). V was trimmed by 2 bases and J by 1 base, leaving 11 bases between them. CDR3 length: 15 amino acids. The whole variable domain, filled in from reference TRBV13 and TRBJ1-2, reads AAGVIQSPRHLIKEKRETATLKCYPIPRHDTVYWYQQGPGQDPQFLISFYEKMQSDKGSIPDRFSAQQFSDYHSELNMSSLELGDSALYFCASSLLQTHNYGYTFGSGTRLTVV.

A few counts support this clonotype. This chain uses TRBV29-1 with TRBJ2-3, with 7 nucleotides matching TRBD1. This CDR3 is built from 13 residues. Germline V gene lookup returns CDR1 SQVTM and CDR2 ANQGSEA. The J segment lost 4 bases and the V segment lost 4 bases, leaving 5 bases of the junction unmatched. CDR3 sequence reads: CSVGQGRADTQYF. CDR3 nucleotide sequence: TGCAGCGTTGGACAGGGCCGGGCAGATACGCAGTATTTT.

This clonotype has only a few counts. This sequence joins TRBV20-1 and TRBJ2-1; D remains ambiguous. The germline V gene encodes CDR1 DFQATT and CDR2 SNEGSKA (reference sequence). The CDR3 runs 15 residues. Trimming removed 2 bases from V and 5 bases from J, with 16 bases in between. Here the CDR3 reads CSARSHLNSDNEQFF. CDR3 nucleotide sequence: TGCAGTGCTAGATCCCACTTAAATTCAGACAATGAGCAGTTCTTC.

The sample holds a few counts of this clonotype. V gene TRBV27 combines with J gene TRBJ2-1; D call uncertain. The CDR3 covers 16 residues. V was shortened by 5 bases and J by 11 bases, with 25 bases between the two germline ends. The germline gives CDR1 MNHEY, CDR2 SMNVEV (reference sequence). The DNA of the CDR3 is TGTGCCAGCAGTCCGCTGAACCGTTCTAAGAAGGTAAAGCAGTTCTTC. This encodes CASSPLNRSKKVKQFF.

This clonotype has a handful of counts. The J gene is TRBJ2-5, the V gene TRBV4-1; D not certain. Matching the DNA end better, TRBJ2-1 makes the J call doubtful. CDR3 length equals 16 residues. From germline, CDR1 is MGHRA and CDR2 YSYEKL. The DNA of the CDR3 is TGCGCCAGCAGCCAAGACTTTCCCCGACCCTACAATGAGCAGTTCTTC. It translates to CASSQDFPRPYNEQFF.

This clonotype was detected only a few times. V gene TRBV7-9 combines with J gene TRBJ2-1; D is uncertain. Trimming left V 5 bases short and J 9 bases short, with 14 bases between. This CDR3 has 13 residues. Germline lookup yields CDR1 SEHNR and CDR2 FQNEAQ (reference sequence). DNA of the CDR3: TGTGCCAGCAGCCGGTTTAGTGACATTGAGCAGTTCTTC. Amino acids: CASSRFSDIEQFF.

This rearrangement joins TRBV7-8 to TRBJ2-7; 7 positions agree with TRBD1. CDR1 and CDR2 from the germline V gene are SGHVS and FQNEAQ. With V trimmed by 5 bases and J by 1 base, 11 bases remained unmatched. This CDR3 has 16 residues. Here the CDR3 reads CASSPRQGTRSYEQYF. DNA of the CDR3: TGTGCCAGCAGCCCCCGACAGGGCACAAGGTCCTACGAGCAGTACTTC.

The chain couples TRBV20-1 to TRBJ1-2; D gene uncertain. With 2 bases removed from V and 4 bases from J, the gap between germline ends came to 20 bases. Germline loops: CDR1 DFQATT, CDR2 SNEGSKA (reference sequence). CDR3 length equals 16 residues. CDR3 nucleotides: TGCAGTGCTAGACATATCCGCAAGGTTCGCCCCTATGGCTACACCTTC. Translation: CSARHIRKVRPYGYTF.

This chain joins TRBV7-6 and TRBJ2-1; D may be TRBD1 (5 bases). V lost 3 bases, J lost 5 bases, and 8 bases lay in between. The CDR3 length is 13 residues. The germline CDR1 and CDR2 sequences are SGHVS and FNYEAQ. This CDR3 is CASSFYRNNEQFF. In nucleotides, the CDR3 is TGTGCCAGCAGCTTTTACAGGAACAATGAGCAGTTCTTC.

The chain combines TRBV25-1 with TRBJ1-2, with D tentatively TRBD1 (5 bases). V shed 3 bases and J shed 6 bases, with 11 bases lying between them. Germline values: CDR1 MGHDK, CDR2 SYGVNS. CDR3 size: 13 residues. CDR3 nucleotide sequence: TGTGCCAGCAGTGATCCAGGGTTCGATGGCTACACCTTC. It specifies CASSDPGFDGYTF.